This T cell receptor (beta chain) was obtained from a study of control samples from healthy donors and cancer patients. The CDR3 spans 14 residues. With 5 bases removed from V and 0 bases from J, the gap between germline ends came to 7 bases. The germline gives CDR1 SGHAT, CDR2 FQNNGV. Assay used: immunoSEQ multiplex PCR; TCRdb lists only in-frame clones, some missing. Of 95,000 to 150,000 clones in the sample, more than 80% were seen once. The sample was blood. The sequence derives from a man aged 50-60 years in good health. This chain connects TRBV11-2 to TRBJ1-4; D gene uncertain. Here the CDR3 DNA reads TGTGCCAGCAGCCGAGTTGCAACTAATGAAAAACTGTTTTTT. Residues: CASSRVATNEKLFF.